This TCR beta chain is from a study of blood T cell repertoires in COVID-19. Study-wide context: Specimens from acute and convalescent COVID-19 originated in the United States, Italy and Spain.

Only in-frame clones appear in the TCRdb table, and some are missing; sequencing was by immunoSEQ multiplex PCR. The sample has more than 25,000 clones; roughly 88% are singletons. J was trimmed by 5 bases and V by 2 bases; bases with no gene match: 3. The CDR3 sequence is 14 residues long. Per the germline V gene, CDR1 is MNHEY and CDR2 is SVGAGI. This clone was detected only a few times. This chain connects TRBV6-5 to TRBJ1-1; 9 bases are shared with TRBD1. The sequence was obtained from a woman older than 75 with COVID-19, enrolled during active disease. Material for sequencing was peripheral blood. CDR3 residues: CASSYGTGRTEAFF. CDR3 DNA sequence: TGTGCCAGCAGTTACGGGACAGGGAGGACTGAAGCTTTCTTT.